A selection of T cell receptor beta chains follows, all from one sample in a study of blood T cell repertoires in COVID-19. TCRdb's table, derived via immunoSEQ multiplex PCR, lists solely in-frame clones and lacks some. This table holds hundreds of thousands of clones, roughly 80% found once. The sequenced material came from PBMCs or T cells enriched from blood (not recorded which). These receptors originate from a man between 40 and 49 years old who had been exposed to COVID-19. The CDR3 runs from the conserved cysteine through the conserved F or W. Fields, in order: D gene, J gene, V gene, clone size, CDR3 DNA, CDR3 protein. A D gene is named only where the DNA matches it firmly. Size tells how often a clone was seen (once, few, many) or the class of an expanded clone, and some rows leave it out.

. TRBJ2-1 TRBV12-3/TRBV12-4 . TGTGCCAGCGGGAGTACCTACAATGAGCAGTTCTTC CASGSTYNEQFF
. TRBJ1-3 TRBV27 . TGTGCCAGCAGGGGGGCCTCTGGAAACACCATATATTTT CASRGASGNTIYF
. TRBJ2-1 TRBV30 . TGTGCCTGGACAAGTGTGGGCCCTGAGCAGTTCTTC CAWTSVGPEQFF
. TRBJ1-5 TRBV30 once TGTGCCTGCGGGAGCGCCTTTAATCAGCCCCAGCATTTT CACGSAFNQPQHF
. TRBJ1-5 TRBV19 . TGTGCCAGTAGTATAGGGGACTGGGATCAGCCCCAGCATTTT CASSIGDWDQPQHF
TRBD1 TRBJ2-7 TRBV5-1 . TGCGCCAGCAGCTTGGGACAGGGGGCCTACGAGCAGTACTTC CASSLGQGAYEQYF
. TRBJ2-5 TRBV20-1 . TGCAGTGCAGTCAGGCAAGAGACCCAGTACTTC CSAVRQETQYF
. TRBJ2-7 TRBV24-1 . TGTGCCACCAACGTCGGTGACTCCGAAGCGGAGTACTTC CATNVGDSEAEYF
TRBD1 TRBJ2-7 TRBV7-9 . TGTGCCAGCAGCGGGACAGGGAGGTACGAGCAGTACTTC CASSGTGRYEQYF
. TRBJ1-4 TRBV10-3 . TGTGCCATCAGCTCGACGGGGACAACTAATGAAAAACTGTTTTTT CAISSTGTTNEKLFF
. TRBJ1-4 TRBV9 . TGTGCCAGCAGCCCCGGGTCCAGGGTTGAAAAACTGTTTTTT CASSPGSRVEKLFF
TRBD2 TRBJ2-2 TRBV24-1 . TGTGCCACCGGGGAGGGTGGCGGGACCGGGGAGCTGTTTTTT CATGEGGGTGELFF
TRBD1 TRBJ2-1 TRBV6-5 . TGTGCCAGCATTGGGACAGCCTCCTACAATGAGCAGTTCTTC CASIGTASYNEQFF
. TRBJ1-2 TRBV7-9 . TGTGCCAGCAGCTTTGACAGAGGCTACACCTTC CASSFDRGYTF